This TCR beta chain was identified in a study of shared clonotypes between healthy human individuals. Looked up from germline, CDR1 is SGHDN and CDR2 is FVKESK. V lost 0 bases and J lost 2, with 13 bases in between. CDR3 length: 16 amino acids. Per the original methods: Junction-only sequences without quality scores came from ImmunoSEQ, so filtering differed. Sequenced by immunoSEQ multiplex PCR; TCRdb stores in-frame clones only, minus some. V, J and clone size derive from that table, while D and trimming were established from the DNA sequence. The table has a few million clones, around nine tenths seen once; the top ten hold more than 0.12%.

The TCR was taken from a man between 18 and 29 years old in good health. This rearrangement joins TRBV14 to TRBJ1-2; D call uncertain. Sequenced input: naive CD4+ T cells sorted from blood. Subset: CD45RA+ positively selected. As DNA, the CDR3 is TGTGCCAGCAGCCAAGATCATCACGCAGCGAACTATGGCTACACCTTC. This gives the protein CASSQDHHAANYGYTF.